Included here is one T cell receptor beta chain sequence, with context. The sample belongs to a study of T cells in Graves' hyperthyroidism and ophthalmopathy. Germline-derived CDR1 and CDR2 are SEHNR and FQNEAQ (reference sequence). The CDR3 is 15 amino acids. V gave up 5 bases and J gave up 7 bases; unmatched junction bases: 11. The CDR3 regions of TCR beta were amplified from RNA transcripts. HTBI primers were the set used in a first-round RT-PCR of the TCR CDR3. One entry per CDR3 protein, called by TCRdb with MiXCR from the multiplex PCR reads. Altogether under 650,000 distinct CDR3 sequences are present, 15% to 20% being singletons, with the ten largest covering around 4%.

Sequenced: blood. The receptor was derived from a woman aged 25 to 45 with Graves' hyperthyroidism. The chain joins TRBV7-9 to TRBJ2-7; TRBD2 matches at 10 bases. CDR3 loop: CASSPPLAGDNEQYF. CDR3 nucleotides: TGTGCCAGCAGCCCCCCCCTAGCGGGGGACAATGAGCAGTACTTC.